A selection of T cell receptor beta chains follows, all from one sample in a study of blood T cell repertoires in COVID-19. Clones were read by immunoSEQ multiplex PCR, and TCRdb kept only the in-frame ones, dropping some. In the table there are approximately 400,000 clones, 70% to 90% of which are singletons. Sequencing used PBMCs or T cells enriched from blood (not recorded which). Source of these receptors: a woman aged 18-29 years who had recovered from COVID-19. CDR3s include the opening cysteine and the closing phenylalanine or tryptophan. A D gene is named only where the DNA matches it firmly. Not all rows give a size; the values are once, few, many and, for expanded clones, a class.

>TRBV30|13|NA|TRBJ1-1|NA
CAWSFQGMAEAFF
TGTGCCTGGAGCTTTCAGGGGATGGCTGAAGCTTTCTTT
>TRBV5-1|16|NA|TRBJ1-1|NA
CASSWAAQGGNTEAFF
TGCGCCAGCAGCTGGGCGGCCCAGGGAGGGAACACTGAAGCTTTCTTT
>TRBV18|11|NA|TRBJ2-3|NA
CASSPADTQYF
TGTGCCAGCTCGCCGGCAGATACGCAGTATTTT
>TRBV5-1|14|NA|TRBJ2-7|NA
CASSRTSGTYEQYF
TGCGCCAGCAGCAGAACCTCAGGTACCTACGAGCAGTACTTC
>TRBV4-3|15|NA|TRBJ2-5|NA
CASSQDRSLIETQYF
TGCGCCAGCAGCCAAGATCGTTCCCTTATCGAGACCCAGTACTTC
>TRBV4-2|14|NA|TRBJ2-5|NA
CASSQEGGVAAQYF
TGTGCCAGCAGCCAGGAGGGAGGAGTTGCGGCCCAGTACTTC
>TRBV4-1|14|NA|TRBJ2-7|NA
CASSQGRTSYEQYF
TGCGCCAGCAGCCAAGGACGGACTTCCTACGAGCAGTACTTC
>TRBV5-8|14|NA|TRBJ2-2|NA
CASSFTGPPGELFF
TGTGCCAGCAGCTTCACAGGCCCCCCTGGGGAGCTGTTTTTT
>TRBV19|16|NA|TRBJ2-5|NA
CASSTPTGRKKETQYF
TGTGCCAGTAGTACACCGACAGGGAGGAAAAAAGAGACCCAGTACTTC
>TRBV9|14|NA|TRBJ1-2|NA
CASSVNSGNYGYTF
TGTGCCAGCAGCGTAAACAGTGGGAACTATGGCTACACCTTC
>TRBV24-1|13|NA|TRBJ2-3|NA
CATRPSGADTQYF
TGTGCCACCAGGCCGTCGGGGGCAGATACGCAGTATTTT
>TRBV5-4|16|NA|TRBJ2-2|NA
CASSPPGGLNTGELFF
TGTGCCAGCAGCCCTCCCGGGGGGCTGAACACCGGGGAGCTGTTTTTT
>TRBV6-2/TRBV6-3|15|NA|TRBJ2-1|TRBD1
CASSYLGDRPNEQFF
TGTGCCAGCAGTTACCTTGGGGACAGGCCCAATGAGCAGTTCTTC
>TRBV4-3|16|once|TRBJ2-2|NA
CASSQDESLDTGELFF
TGCGCCAGCAGCCAAGATGAATCACTAGACACCGGGGAGCTGTTTTTT
>TRBV7-8|16|NA|TRBJ1-4|TRBD1
CASSRQGVATNEKLFF
TGTGCCAGCAGCCGACAGGGGGTTGCAACTAATGAAAAACTGTTTTTT
>TRBV27|15|NA|TRBJ1-4|NA
CASSYRRETNEKLFF
TGTGCCAGCAGTTACAGGAGGGAAACTAATGAAAAACTGTTTTTT
>TRBV6-5|10|NA|TRBJ2-5|NA
CASSYRGQYF
TGTGCCAGCAGTTACCGGGGACAGTACTTC
>TRBV5-1|15|NA|TRBJ2-5|TRBD2
CASSFLAGGGETQYF
TGCGCCAGCAGCTTCCTAGCGGGGGGCGGGGAGACCCAGTACTTC
>TRBV27|13|NA|TRBJ2-7|TRBD2
CASSLTSGYEQYF
TGTGCCAGCAGTTTGACTAGCGGCTACGAGCAGTACTTC
>TRBV3-1/TRBV3-2|18|NA|TRBJ2-3|NA
CASTQRRTLAEHTDTQYF
TGTGCCAGCACCCAACGGAGGACACTAGCTGAACACACAGATACGCAGTATTTT
>TRBV9|15|NA|TRBJ1-2|TRBD1
CASSEAGGLSDGYTF
TGTGCCAGCAGCGAGGCAGGGGGCCTCTCCGATGGCTACACCTTC
>TRBV7-9|16|NA|TRBJ1-2|NA
CASSLGGREANYGYTF
TGTGCCAGCAGCTTAGGGGGGAGGGAAGCTAACTATGGCTACACCTTC
>TRBV7-3|13|NA|TRBJ2-2|NA
CASSFSVTGELFF
TGTGCCAGCAGCTTCTCAGTTACCGGGGAGCTGTTTTTT
>TRBV21-1|14|NA|TRBJ1-2|NA
CASSARVTNYGYTF
TGTGCCAGCAGCGCCCGCGTCACCAACTATGGCTACACCTTC
>TRBV27|13|NA|TRBJ2-2|TRBD1
CASSIDRAGELFF
TGTGCCAGCAGTATCGACAGGGCCGGGGAGCTGTTTTTT